A single sample is the source of the 24 T cell receptor beta chains below, sequenced in a study of blood T cell repertoires in COVID-19. Repertoires were generated with immunoSEQ multiplex PCR, while TCRdb's copy carries only in-frame clones and drops some. The repertoire holds a few hundred thousand clones, with around 83% as singletons. The sequenced sample was PBMCs or T cells enriched from blood (not recorded which). The receptors stem from a woman aged 45-60 years who had recovered from COVID-19.

The rearrangement uses TRBV10-2 and TRBJ1-2; D is possibly TRBD1 (6 bases). The V gene's germline CDR1 is WSHSY and CDR2 SAAADI. The CDR3 contains 15 residues. V was cut by 4 bases and J by 4 bases, with 16 bases left in between. The CDR3 sequence: CASSGTVPTGYGYTF. The CDR3 DNA follows: TGCGCCAGCAGTGGGACAGTCCCAACGGGCTATGGCTACACCTTC.

The CDR3 here is CASSPETGGQETQYF. The CDR3, as DNA: TGTGCCAGCTCACCAGAGACAGGGGGCCAAGAGACCCAGTACTTC. The chain employs TRBV18 and TRBJ2-5; 9 bases are a match to TRBD1. Trimming at V came to 2 bases and at J to 1 base, leaving 2 bases not matched to a gene. CDR1 is KGHSH, CDR2 LQKENI, per germline. CDR3 length: 15 amino acids.

This chain joins TRBV10-3 and TRBJ1-5; 8 bases agree with TRBD1. V lost 4 bases, J lost 5 bases, and 1 base stayed unmatched. Germline CDR1 and CDR2: ENHRY and SYGVKD. This CDR3 contains 13 residues. The CDR3 sequence is CAISVQGDQPQHF. The CDR3 DNA reads as TGTGCCATCAGTGTACAGGGGGATCAGCCCCAGCATTTT.

This sequence joins TRBV5-6 and TRBJ2-3; a possible D gene is TRBD2 (6 bases). The length of the CDR3 is 14 residues. The V gene lost 3 bases and the J gene lost 9 bases, with 17 bases spanning the gap. The germline CDR1 and CDR2 sequences are SGHDT and YYEEEE. The CDR3, as DNA: TGTGCCAGCAGCTACGCTCGGGACTCAAGAACGCAGTATTTT. Translation: CASSYARDSRTQYF.

This clone was detected only once. The gene calls are TRBV3-1 (or the pseudogene TRBV3-2) and TRBJ2-5; perhaps TRBD1 as D (6 bases). The CDR3 totals 18 residues. V was pared by 1 base and J by 5 bases, with 23 bases between. Germline-derived CDR1 and CDR2 are LGHDT and YNNKEL (reference sequence). The CDR3 is CASSQVSEDSPWDETQYF. The CDR3 DNA reads as TGTGCCAGCAGCCAAGTATCTGAGGACAGCCCCTGGGATGAGACCCAGTACTTC.

CDR3 sequence (DNA): TGCGCCAGCCAACAGGGGGCCGGGGAGCTGTTTTTT. This gives the protein CASQQGAGELFF. The chain links TRBV10-2 to TRBJ2-2, with 8 nucleotides matching TRBD1. CDR3 length: 12 amino acids. Germline assignment: CDR1 WSHSY and CDR2 SAAADI. The V gene end was trimmed by 8 bases and the J gene end by 6 bases; junction bases not matched to a gene: 2.

The chain combines TRBV2 with TRBJ2-2, with D possibly TRBD2 on 5 matching bases. Deletions cut 1 base from V and 0 bases from J, with 9 bases between. The CDR3 loop spans 16 amino acids. Germline-derived CDR1 and CDR2 are SNHLY and FYNNEI. The CDR3 nucleotides read TGTGCCAGCAGTGAAGTGATTAGCGCGAACACCGGGGAGCTGTTTTTT. It encodes CASSEVISANTGELFF. The full variable domain, with the rest looked up from reference TRBV2 and TRBJ2-2, is EPEVTQTPSHQVTQMGQEVILRCVPISNHLYFYWYRQILGQKVEFLVSFYNNEISEKSEIFDDQFSVERPDGSNFTLKIRSTKLEDSAMYFCASSEVISANTGELFFGEGSRLTVL.

The V gene is TRBV7-2, the J gene TRBJ2-1; 10 positions match TRBD2. The V gene's germline CDR1 is SGHTA and CDR2 FQGNSA. With V trimmed by 5 bases and J by 4 bases, 5 bases remained unmatched. This CDR3 has 15 residues. DNA for the CDR3: TGTGCCAGCAGCCTTAGCGGGGGGCAATACAATGAGCAGTTCTTC. Translation gives CASSLSGGQYNEQFF.

V gene TRBV3-1 (or the pseudogene TRBV3-2) combines with J gene TRBJ2-1; TRBD1 agrees at 11 bases. The trim removed 9 bases at V and 6 bases at J, leaving 4 bases unmatched. This CDR3 comprises 13 residues. Germline V gives CDR1 LGHDT, CDR2 YNNKEL (reference sequence). The CDR3 reads CASGDRGSNEQFF. CDR3 bases: TGTGCCAGTGGGGACAGGGGGTCCAATGAGCAGTTCTTC.

V gene TRBV7-8 combines with J gene TRBJ1-4; D possibly corresponds to TRBD1 (5 bases). Trimming cost V 3 bases and J 7 bases, with 18 bases left between them. This CDR3 spans 16 amino acids. Germline V gene lookup returns CDR1 SGHVS and CDR2 FQNEAQ. As DNA, the CDR3 is TGTGCCAGCAGCTTCCTGTCGTGGGGACTTACTGAAAAACTGTTTTTT. As protein: CASSFLSWGLTEKLFF.

The chain employs TRBV4-2 and TRBJ2-5; TRBD2 is a possible D gene (5 bases). The CDR3 is 15 amino acids. Germline assignment: CDR1 LGHNA and CDR2 YNFKEQ. V was trimmed by 0 bases and J by 0 bases, leaving 8 bases between them. CDR3 DNA sequence: TGTGCCAGCAGCCAAGATCGACTATACCAAGAGACCCAGTACTTC. This sequence encodes CASSQDRLYQETQYF.

Here the CDR3 DNA reads TGTGCCTGGAGTGTACAGGGGGTCTATGGCTACACCTTC. Its protein is CAWSVQGVYGYTF. This chain links TRBV30 with TRBJ1-2; 8 nucleotides line up with TRBD1. V lost 0 bases to trimming and J lost 4 bases; unmatched junction nucleotides: 1. Germline values: CDR1 GTSNPN, CDR2 SVGIG (reference sequence). The CDR3 covers 13 residues.

The V and J genes are TRBV6-6 and TRBJ2-1; the D is unclear. V lost 6 bases, J lost 5 bases, and 5 bases lay in between. The CDR3 is made up of 11 amino acids. The V gene's germline CDR1 is MNHNY and CDR2 SVGAGI (reference sequence). The CDR3: CASSRDNEQFF. For the CDR3, the DNA is TGTGCCAGCAGCCGGGACAATGAGCAGTTCTTC.

The V and J genes are TRBV6-2 or TRBV6-3 and TRBJ1-1, with 11 bases lining up with TRBD1. Germline V lookup: CDR1 MNHEY, CDR2 SVGEGT. Unmatched junction bases numbered 4, after V lost 0 bases and J lost 4 bases. The CDR3 totals 16 residues. CDR3 DNA: TGTGCCAGCAGTTACTCACGGACAGGGGGCCTCACTGAAGCTTTCTTT. As protein: CASSYSRTGGLTEAFF.

The sample holds one count of this clone. The J gene is TRBJ1-2, the V gene TRBV5-6; perhaps TRBD1 as D (6 bases). CDR1 SGHDT and CDR2 YYEEEE come from the germline V gene. Trimming removed 4 bases from V and 11 bases from J, with 15 bases in between. The CDR3 sequence is 12 residues long. In nucleotides, the CDR3 is TGTGCCAGCAGCCTGACAGGCCGGGCGTACACCTTC. Amino acids: CASSLTGRAYTF.

The rearrangement joins TRBV7-9 to TRBJ1-1; unclear D gene. Germline values: CDR1 SEHNR, CDR2 FQNEAQ (reference sequence). The CDR3 runs to 14 residues. The V end lost 10 bases, the J end lost 4 bases, and 19 bases lay between the germline ends. CDR3 DNA: TGTGCCACGAGCGGCAGCGGTTTGAGCACTGAAGCTTTCTTT. Protein: CATSGSGLSTEAFF.

This clone came up a few times. The genes are TRBV6-5 and TRBJ2-2; the D gene is possibly TRBD2 (5 bases). CDR1 and CDR2 from the germline V gene are MNHEY and SVGAGI. This CDR3 spans 13 amino acids. V lost 9 bases, J lost 5 bases, and 13 bases lay in between. The CDR3 sequence is CASQARRTGELFF. The CDR3 DNA reads TGTGCCAGTCAGGCTAGGAGGACCGGGGAGCTGTTTTTT.

A single count supports this clone. V is TRBV6-1 and J is TRBJ2-7; tentative D call: TRBD2 (6 bases). This CDR3 comprises 19 residues. Trimming left V 0 bases short and J 3 bases short, with 24 bases between. Germline CDR1 and CDR2: MNHNS and SASEGT. The CDR3 here is CASSEASRGFEPPDYEQYF. As DNA, the CDR3 is TGTGCCAGCAGTGAAGCGAGTCGGGGGTTCGAGCCGCCGGACTACGAGCAGTACTTC.

This clone was counted a few times. The rearrangement uses TRBV5-1 and TRBJ1-5; D is ambiguous. The CDR3 runs 15 residues. Trimming cost V 0 bases and J 3 bases, with 10 bases left between them. CDR1 and CDR2 from the germline V gene are SGHRS and YFSETQ. The CDR3 loop is CASSLAGIANQPQHF. The CDR3 DNA is TGCGCCAGCAGCTTGGCGGGTATCGCCAATCAGCCCCAGCATTTT.

The rearrangement joins TRBV19 to TRBJ2-1, with TRBD2 matching 9 bases. The CDR3 runs 15 residues. Losses at the gene ends were 5 bases for V and 5 bases for J; bases not matched to a gene: 7. Per the germline V gene, CDR1 is LNHDA and CDR2 is SQIVND (reference sequence). CDR3 region: CASSSSGVINNEQFF. The CDR3, as DNA: TGTGCCAGTAGTTCTAGCGGGGTGATAAACAATGAGCAGTTCTTC.

About this clone: The identical CDR3 is also encoded by other nucleotide sequences in the sample. This rearrangement joins TRBV27 to TRBJ2-2; D is uncertain. Trimming shortened V by 2 bases and J by 6 bases, and 4 bases separated the two germline ends. The germline gives CDR1 MNHEY, CDR2 SMNVEV (reference sequence). This CDR3 comprises 12 residues. Here the CDR3 reads CASSLLAGELFF. CDR3 DNA sequence: TGTGCCAGCAGTTTACTTGCCGGGGAGCTGTTTTTT.

The genes are TRBV6-5 and TRBJ1-5; no clear D gene. The CDR3 has 14 amino acids. CDR1 is MNHEY and CDR2 is SVGAGI in the germline V gene. V was pared by 0 bases and J by 3 bases, with 6 bases between. The CDR3 DNA reads TGTGCCAGCAGTTACTCGGAGCTCAATCAGCCCCAGCATTTT. Its protein is CASSYSELNQPQHF.

This chain joins TRBV27 and TRBJ1-5, with D perhaps matching TRBD1 (6 bases). Germline loops: CDR1 MNHEY, CDR2 SMNVEV (reference sequence). The V gene lost 9 bases and the J gene lost 6 bases, with 12 bases spanning the gap. This CDR3 comprises 12 residues. As DNA, the CDR3 is TGTGCCAGTGGACAGCTACTTCAGCCCCAGCATTTT. Amino acid sequence: CASGQLLQPQHF.

The chain carries TRBV6-4 and TRBJ2-1; perhaps TRBD2 as D (6 bases). V gave up 5 bases and J gave up 8 bases, with 13 bases separating them. The CDR3 totals 13 residues. Germline CDR1 is MRHNA and CDR2 is SNTAGT. The CDR3 nucleotides read TGTGCCAGCAGTATGTCCAGGGACTATGAGCAGTTCTTC. Its translation is CASSMSRDYEQFF.